This T cell receptor beta chain is from a study of early stage breast cancer tumors. Comments on this clone: As yet, its antigen is unknown.

Study-level findings and limits: Compared with adjacent normal breast tissue, tumors showed 2 to 3-fold greater T cell density and higher clonality.

Looked up from germline, CDR1 is MNHEY and CDR2 is SVGAGI. Trimming removed 2 bases from V and 6 bases from J, with 14 bases in between. This CDR3 spans 14 amino acids. Only in-frame clones appear in the TCRdb table, and some are missing; sequencing was by immunoSEQ multiplex PCR. The sample gives approximately 20,000 clones, 76% of which show up once; 28% is in the top ten. Specimen: blood. This TCR came from a person aged 55-75 years with breast cancer. This rearrangement joins TRBV6-5 to TRBJ2-7, with D possibly TRBD2 on 5 matching bases. The CDR3 loop reads CASSYREGRGEQYF. CDR3 nucleotides: TGTGCCAGCAGTTACCGAGAGGGAAGAGGCGAGCAGTACTTC.